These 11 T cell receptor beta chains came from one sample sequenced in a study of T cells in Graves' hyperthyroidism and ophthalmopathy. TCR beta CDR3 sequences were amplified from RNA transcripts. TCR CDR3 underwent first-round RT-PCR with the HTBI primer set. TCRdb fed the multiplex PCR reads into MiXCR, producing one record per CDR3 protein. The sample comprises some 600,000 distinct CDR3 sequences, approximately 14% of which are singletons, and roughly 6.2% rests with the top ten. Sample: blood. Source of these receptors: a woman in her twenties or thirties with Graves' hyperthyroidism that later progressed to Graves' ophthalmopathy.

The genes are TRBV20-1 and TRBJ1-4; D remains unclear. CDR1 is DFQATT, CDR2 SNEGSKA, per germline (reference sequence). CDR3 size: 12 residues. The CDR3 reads CSVKGFNEKLFF. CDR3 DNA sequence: TGCAGCGTCAAGGGCTTTAATGAAAAACTGTTTTTT.

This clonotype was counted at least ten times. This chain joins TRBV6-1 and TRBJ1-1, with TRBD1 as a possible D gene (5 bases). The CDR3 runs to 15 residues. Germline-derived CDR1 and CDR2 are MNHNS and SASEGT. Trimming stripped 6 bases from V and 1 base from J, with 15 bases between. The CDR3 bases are TGTGCCAGCAGCCAAGACAGCCCTTCGAACACTGAAGCTTTCTTT. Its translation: CASSQDSPSNTEAFF.

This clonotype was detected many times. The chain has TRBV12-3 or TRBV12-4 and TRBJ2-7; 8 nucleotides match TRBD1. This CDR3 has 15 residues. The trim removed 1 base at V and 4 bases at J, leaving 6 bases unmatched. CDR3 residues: CASSLGGQGFYEQYF. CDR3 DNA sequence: TGTGCCAGCAGTTTAGGCGGACAGGGTTTTTACGAGCAGTACTTC.

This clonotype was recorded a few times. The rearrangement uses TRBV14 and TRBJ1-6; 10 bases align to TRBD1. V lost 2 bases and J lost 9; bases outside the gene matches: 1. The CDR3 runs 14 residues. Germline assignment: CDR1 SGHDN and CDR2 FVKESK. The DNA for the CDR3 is TGTGCCAGCAGCCAATGGGACAGGGGTTCACCCCTCCACTTT. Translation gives CASSQWDRGSPLHF.

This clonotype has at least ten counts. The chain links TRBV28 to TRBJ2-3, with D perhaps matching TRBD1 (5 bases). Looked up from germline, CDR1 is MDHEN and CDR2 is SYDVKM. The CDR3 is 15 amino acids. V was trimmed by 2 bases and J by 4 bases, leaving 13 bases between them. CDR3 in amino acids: CASSLQQGSPDTQYF. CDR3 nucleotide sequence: TGTGCCAGCAGTTTACAGCAGGGTTCCCCAGATACGCAGTATTTT.

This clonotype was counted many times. The CDR3 sequence: CAISESIGQRLTYEQYF. The CDR3 region has the DNA TGTGCCATCAGTGAGTCGATCGGACAGCGCTTAACCTACGAGCAGTACTTC. The chain uses TRBV10-3 and TRBJ2-7; D is perhaps TRBD1 (6 bases). The CDR3 runs to 17 residues. V lost 0 bases, J lost 2 bases, and 17 bases lay in between. From germline, CDR1 is ENHRY and CDR2 SYGVKD.

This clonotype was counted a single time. In DNA, the CDR3 is TGTGCCAGCAGTGAAGAGCCCTCTGGAAACACCATATATTTT. Translation: CASSEEPSGNTIYF. V and J are TRBV6-4 and TRBJ1-3; D gene uncertain. Trimming removed 3 bases from V and 0 bases from J, with 6 bases in between. The V gene's germline CDR1 is MRHNA and CDR2 SNTAGT. The CDR3 has 14 residues.

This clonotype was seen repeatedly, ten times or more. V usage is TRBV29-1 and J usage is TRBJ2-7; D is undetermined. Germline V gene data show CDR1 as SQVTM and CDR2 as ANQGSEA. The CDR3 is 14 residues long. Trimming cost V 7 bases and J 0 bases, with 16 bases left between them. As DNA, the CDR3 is TGCAGCGCGCCGCACATCCGATGCTCCTACGAGCAGTACTTC. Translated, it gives CSAPHIRCSYEQYF.

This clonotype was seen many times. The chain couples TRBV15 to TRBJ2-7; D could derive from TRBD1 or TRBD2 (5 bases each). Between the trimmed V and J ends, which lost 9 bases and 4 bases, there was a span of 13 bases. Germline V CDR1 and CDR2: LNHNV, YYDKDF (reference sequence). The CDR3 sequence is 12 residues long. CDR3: CATGERGYEQYF. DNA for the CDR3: TGTGCCACGGGGGAACGGGGATACGAGCAGTACTTC. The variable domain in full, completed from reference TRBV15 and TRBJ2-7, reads DAMVIQNPRYQVTQFGKPVTLSCSQTLNHNVMYWYQQKSSQAPKLLFHYYDKDFNNEADTPDNFQSRRPNTSFCFLDIRSPGLGDTAMYLCATGERGYEQYFGPGTRLTVT.

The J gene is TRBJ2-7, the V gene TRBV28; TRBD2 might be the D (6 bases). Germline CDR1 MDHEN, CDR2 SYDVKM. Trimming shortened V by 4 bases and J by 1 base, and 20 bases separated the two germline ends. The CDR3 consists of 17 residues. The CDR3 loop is CASSSPTSTTRSYEQYF. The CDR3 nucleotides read TGTGCCAGCAGTTCCCCGACTAGTACGACGAGGTCCTACGAGCAGTACTTC.

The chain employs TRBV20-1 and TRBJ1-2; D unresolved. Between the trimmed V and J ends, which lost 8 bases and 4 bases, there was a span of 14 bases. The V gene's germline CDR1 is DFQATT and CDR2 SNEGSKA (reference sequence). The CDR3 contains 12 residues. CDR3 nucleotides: TGCAGTCACGGTTGGCGGTCCTATGGCTACACCTTC. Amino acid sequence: CSHGWRSYGYTF.